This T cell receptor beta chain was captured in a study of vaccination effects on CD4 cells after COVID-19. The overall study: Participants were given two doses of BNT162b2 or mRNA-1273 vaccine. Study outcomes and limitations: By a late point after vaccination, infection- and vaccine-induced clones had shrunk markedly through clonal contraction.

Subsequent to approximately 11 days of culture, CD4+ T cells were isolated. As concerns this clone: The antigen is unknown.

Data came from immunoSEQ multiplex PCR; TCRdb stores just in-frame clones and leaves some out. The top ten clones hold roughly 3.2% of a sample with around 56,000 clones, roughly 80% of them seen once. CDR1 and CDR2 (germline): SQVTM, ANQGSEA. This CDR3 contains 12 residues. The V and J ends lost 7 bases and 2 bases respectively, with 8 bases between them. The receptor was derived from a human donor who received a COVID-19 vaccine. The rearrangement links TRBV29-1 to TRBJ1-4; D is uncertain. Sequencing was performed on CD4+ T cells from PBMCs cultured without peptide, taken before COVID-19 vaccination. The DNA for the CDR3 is TGCAGCGCGCAGTCGACTAATGAAAAACTGTTTTTT. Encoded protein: CSAQSTNEKLFF.